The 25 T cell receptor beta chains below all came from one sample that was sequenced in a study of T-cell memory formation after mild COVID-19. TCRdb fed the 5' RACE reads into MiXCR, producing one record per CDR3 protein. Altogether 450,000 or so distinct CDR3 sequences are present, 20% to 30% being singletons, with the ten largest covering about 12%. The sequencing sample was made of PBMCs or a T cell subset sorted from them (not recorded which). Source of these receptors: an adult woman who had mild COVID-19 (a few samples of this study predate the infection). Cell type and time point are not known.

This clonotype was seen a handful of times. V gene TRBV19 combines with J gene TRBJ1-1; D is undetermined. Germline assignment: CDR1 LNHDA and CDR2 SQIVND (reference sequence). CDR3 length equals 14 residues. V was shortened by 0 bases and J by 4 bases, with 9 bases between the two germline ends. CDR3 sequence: CASSIELAATEAFF. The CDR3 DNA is TGTGCCAGTAGTATAGAACTAGCGGCCACTGAAGCTTTCTTT.

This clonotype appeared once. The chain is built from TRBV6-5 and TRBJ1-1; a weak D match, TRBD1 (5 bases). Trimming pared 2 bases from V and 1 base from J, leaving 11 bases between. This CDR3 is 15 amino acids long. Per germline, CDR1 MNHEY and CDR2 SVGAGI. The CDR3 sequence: CASSYGGTGNTEAFF. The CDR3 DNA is TGTGCCAGCAGTTACGGGGGGACGGGGAACACTGAAGCTTTCTTT.

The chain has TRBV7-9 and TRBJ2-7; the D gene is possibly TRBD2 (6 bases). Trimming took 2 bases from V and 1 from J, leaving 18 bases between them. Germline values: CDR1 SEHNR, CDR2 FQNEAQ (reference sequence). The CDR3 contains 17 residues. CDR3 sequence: CASSLYPGGEASYEQYF. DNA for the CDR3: TGTGCCAGCAGCTTATATCCGGGCGGGGAGGCTTCCTACGAGCAGTACTTC.

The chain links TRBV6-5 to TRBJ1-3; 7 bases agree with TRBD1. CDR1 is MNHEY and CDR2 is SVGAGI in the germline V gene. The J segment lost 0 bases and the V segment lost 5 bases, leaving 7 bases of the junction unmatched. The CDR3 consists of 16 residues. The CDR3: CASSRQGRNSGNTIYF. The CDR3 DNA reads TGTGCCAGCAGTCGACAGGGTCGGAACTCTGGAAACACCATATATTTT.

CDR3 bases: TGTGCCAGCAGCCAAGATACGGCCTCGTCGGGCCTCGGGACAGTCTATGGCTACACCTTC. Protein sequence: CASSQDTASSGLGTVYGYTF. This chain connects TRBV3-1 to TRBJ1-2; TRBD1 matches 7 bases. This CDR3 region has 20 residues. The V and J ends lost 0 bases and 4 bases, in that order; junction bases with no gene match: 20. The V gene's germline CDR1 is LGHDT and CDR2 YNNKEL (reference sequence).

Here the CDR3 reads CATSDDSYSNQPQHF. The CDR3 DNA reads as TGTGCCACCAGTGACGACAGCTATAGCAATCAGCCCCAGCATTTT. V gene TRBV24-1 combines with J gene TRBJ1-5; tentative D call: TRBD1 (5 bases). The CDR3 sequence is 15 residues long. Germline CDR1 reads KGHDR; CDR2 reads SFDVKD. V shed 4 bases and J shed 0 bases, with 9 bases lying between them.

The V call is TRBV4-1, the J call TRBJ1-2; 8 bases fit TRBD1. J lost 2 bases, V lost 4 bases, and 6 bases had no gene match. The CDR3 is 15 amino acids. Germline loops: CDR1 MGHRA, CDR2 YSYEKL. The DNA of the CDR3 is TGCGCCAGCAGCCCCGTCGGACAGGGAAACTATGGCTACACCTTC. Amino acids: CASSPVGQGNYGYTF.

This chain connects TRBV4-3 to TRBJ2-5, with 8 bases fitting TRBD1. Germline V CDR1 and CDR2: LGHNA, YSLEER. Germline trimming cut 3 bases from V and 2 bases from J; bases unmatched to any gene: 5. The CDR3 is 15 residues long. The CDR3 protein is CASSHTDRAQETQYF. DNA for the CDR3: TGCGCCAGCAGCCACACGGACAGGGCACAAGAGACCCAGTACTTC.

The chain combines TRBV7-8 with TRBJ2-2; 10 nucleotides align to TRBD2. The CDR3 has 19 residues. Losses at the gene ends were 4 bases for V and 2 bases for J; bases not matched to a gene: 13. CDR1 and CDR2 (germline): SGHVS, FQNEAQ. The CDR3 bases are TGTGCCAGCAGCTCACACCCGAAGCGGGAGGGCCTTAACACCGGGGAGCTGTTTTTT. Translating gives CASSSHPKREGLNTGELFF. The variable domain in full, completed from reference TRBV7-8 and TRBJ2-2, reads GAGVSQSPRYKVAKRGQDVALRCDPISGHVSLFWYQQALGQGPEFLTYFQNEAQLDKSGLPSDRFFAERPEGSVSTLKIQRTQQEDSAVYLCASSSHPKREGLNTGELFFGEGSRLTVL.

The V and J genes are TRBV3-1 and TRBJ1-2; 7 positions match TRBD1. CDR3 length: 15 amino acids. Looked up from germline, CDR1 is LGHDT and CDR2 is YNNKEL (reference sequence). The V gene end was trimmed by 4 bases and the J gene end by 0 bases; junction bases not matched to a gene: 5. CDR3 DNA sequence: TGTGCCAGCAGCCCTGGGACAGCCGCTAACTATGGCTACACCTTC. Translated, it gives CASSPGTAANYGYTF.

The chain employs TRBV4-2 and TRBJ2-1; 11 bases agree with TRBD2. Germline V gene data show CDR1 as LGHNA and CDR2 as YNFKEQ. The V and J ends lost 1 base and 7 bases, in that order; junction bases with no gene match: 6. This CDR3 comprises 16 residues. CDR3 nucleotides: TGTGCCAGCAGCCAAGGGCTAGCGGGGGGTTGGAATGAGCAGTTCTTC. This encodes CASSQGLAGGWNEQFF.

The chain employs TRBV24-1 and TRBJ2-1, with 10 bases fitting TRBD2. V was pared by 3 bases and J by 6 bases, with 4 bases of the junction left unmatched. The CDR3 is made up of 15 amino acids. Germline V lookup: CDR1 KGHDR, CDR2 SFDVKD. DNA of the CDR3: TGTGCCACCAGTGATGAAGCGGGAGGGAGCAATGAGCAGTTCTTC. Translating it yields CATSDEAGGSNEQFF.

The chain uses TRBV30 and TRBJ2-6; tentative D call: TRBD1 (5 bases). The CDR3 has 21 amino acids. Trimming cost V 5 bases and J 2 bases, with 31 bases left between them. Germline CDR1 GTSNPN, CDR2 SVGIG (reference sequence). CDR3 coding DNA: TGTGCCTGGTGCCCGTGGGTTGTTCGGCAGGGCGGTACCCCTGGGGCCAACGTCCTGACTTTC. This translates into CAWCPWVVRQGGTPGANVLTF.

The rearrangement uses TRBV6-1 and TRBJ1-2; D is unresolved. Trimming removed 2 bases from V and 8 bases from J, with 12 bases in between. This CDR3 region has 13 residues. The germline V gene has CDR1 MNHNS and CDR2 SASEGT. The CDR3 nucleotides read TGTGCCAGCAGTGAACCGGACGGTTGGGGCTACACCTTC. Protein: CASSEPDGWGYTF.

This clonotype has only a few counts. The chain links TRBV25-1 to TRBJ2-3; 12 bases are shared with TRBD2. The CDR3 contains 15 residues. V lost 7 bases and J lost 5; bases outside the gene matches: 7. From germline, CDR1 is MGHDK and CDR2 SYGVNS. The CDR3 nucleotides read TGTGCCAGCACGCGGACTAGCGGGATTAAAGATACGCAGTATTTT. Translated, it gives CASTRTSGIKDTQYF.

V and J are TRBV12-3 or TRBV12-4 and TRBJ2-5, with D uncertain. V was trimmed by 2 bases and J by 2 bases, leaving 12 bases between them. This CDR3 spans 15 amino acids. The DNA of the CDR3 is TGTGCCAGCAGTTTACGGTCGGCTGCACAAGAGACCCAGTACTTC. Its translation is CASSLRSAAQETQYF.

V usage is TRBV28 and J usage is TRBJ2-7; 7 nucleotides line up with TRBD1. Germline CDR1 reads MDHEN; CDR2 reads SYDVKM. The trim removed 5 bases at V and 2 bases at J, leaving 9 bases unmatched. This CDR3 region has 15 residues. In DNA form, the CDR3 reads TGTGCCAGCAGTCGCCCGACAGGGTTAACCTACGAGCAGTACTTC. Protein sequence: CASSRPTGLTYEQYF.

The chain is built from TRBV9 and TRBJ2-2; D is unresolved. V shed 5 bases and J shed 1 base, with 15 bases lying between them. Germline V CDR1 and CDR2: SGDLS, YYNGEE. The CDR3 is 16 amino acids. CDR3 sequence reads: CASSVYESGNTGELFF. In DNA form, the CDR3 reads TGTGCCAGCAGTGTCTACGAGTCGGGGAACACCGGGGAGCTGTTTTTT.

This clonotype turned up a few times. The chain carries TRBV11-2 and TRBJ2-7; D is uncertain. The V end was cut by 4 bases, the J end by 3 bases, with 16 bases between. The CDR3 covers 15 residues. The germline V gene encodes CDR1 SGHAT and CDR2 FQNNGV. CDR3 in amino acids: CASSSGPDRRYEQYF. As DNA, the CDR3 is TGTGCCAGCAGCTCCGGTCCCGACCGTCGCTACGAGCAGTACTTC. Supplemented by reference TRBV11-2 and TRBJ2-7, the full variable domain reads EAGVAQSPRYKIIEKRQSVAFWCNPISGHATLYWYQQILGQGPKLLIQFQNNGVVDDSQLPKDRFSAERLKGVDSTLKIQPAKLEDSAVYLCASSSGPDRRYEQYFGPGTRLTVT.

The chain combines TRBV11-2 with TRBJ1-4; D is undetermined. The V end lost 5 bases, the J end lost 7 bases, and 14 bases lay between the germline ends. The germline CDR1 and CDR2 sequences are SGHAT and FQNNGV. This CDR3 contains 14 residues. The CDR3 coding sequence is TGTGCCAGCAGCCCACCGAACATGGGTGAAAAACTGTTTTTT. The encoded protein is CASSPPNMGEKLFF.

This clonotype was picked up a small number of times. The CDR3 region is CASSLIGASNQPQHF. DNA for the CDR3: TGTGCCAGCAGTTTGATAGGCGCAAGCAATCAGCCCCAGCATTTT. The chain uses TRBV28 and TRBJ1-5; D unclear. V was cut by 3 bases and J by 1 base, with 10 bases left in between. Germline V gene lookup returns CDR1 MDHEN and CDR2 SYDVKM. This CDR3 is built from 15 residues.

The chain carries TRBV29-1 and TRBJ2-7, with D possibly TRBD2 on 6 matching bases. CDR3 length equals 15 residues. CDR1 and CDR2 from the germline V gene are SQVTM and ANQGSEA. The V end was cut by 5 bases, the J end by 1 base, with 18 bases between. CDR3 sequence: CSVSAPGLESYEQYF. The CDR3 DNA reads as TGCAGCGTTTCCGCCCCGGGACTGGAGTCCTACGAGCAGTACTTC.

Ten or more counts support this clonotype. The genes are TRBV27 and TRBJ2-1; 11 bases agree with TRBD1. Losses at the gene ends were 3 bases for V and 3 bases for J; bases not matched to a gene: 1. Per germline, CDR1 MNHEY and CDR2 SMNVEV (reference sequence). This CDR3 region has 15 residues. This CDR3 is CASSFGTGGYNEQFF. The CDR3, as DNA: TGTGCCAGCAGTTTTGGGACAGGGGGCTACAATGAGCAGTTCTTC.

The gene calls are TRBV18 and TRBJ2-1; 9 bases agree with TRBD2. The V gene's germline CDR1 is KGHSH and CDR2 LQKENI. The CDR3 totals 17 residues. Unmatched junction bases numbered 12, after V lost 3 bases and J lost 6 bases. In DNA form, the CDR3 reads TGTGCCAGCTCACCGAGGGCTAGCGGGGCTAATCCCAATGAGCAGTTCTTC. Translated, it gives CASSPRASGANPNEQFF. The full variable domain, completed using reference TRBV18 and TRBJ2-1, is NAGVMQNPRHLVRRRGQEARLRCSPMKGHSHVYWYRQLPEEGLKFMVYLQKENIIDESGMPKERFSAEFPKEGPSILRIQQVVRGDSAAYFCASSPRASGANPNEQFFGPGTRLTVL.

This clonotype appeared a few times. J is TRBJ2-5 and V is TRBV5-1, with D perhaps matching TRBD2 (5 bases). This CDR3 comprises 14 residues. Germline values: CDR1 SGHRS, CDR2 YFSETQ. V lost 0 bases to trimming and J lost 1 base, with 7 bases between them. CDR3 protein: CASSLERTQETQYF. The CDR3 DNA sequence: TGCGCCAGCAGCTTGGAGCGGACCCAAGAGACCCAGTACTTC.